What follows are 24 T cell receptor beta chains derived from one specimen sequenced in a study of T cells in Graves' hyperthyroidism and ophthalmopathy. RNA transcripts yielded amplified TCR beta CDR3 regions. Initially, a first-round RT-PCR of the TCR CDR3 employed the HTBI primer set. Each CDR3 protein is one row after TCRdb ran MiXCR on the multiplex PCR reads. This table has approximately 410,000 distinct CDR3 sequences, roughly 13% appearing once. The sample taken for sequencing was blood. The source is a woman aged 18-35 years with Graves' hyperthyroidism.

Of note for this clonotype: Given a much more abundant clone one base away, this may be a read error. The gene calls are TRBV12-3 or TRBV12-4 and TRBJ2-5; D is unresolved. This CDR3 region has 14 residues. The V and J ends lost 6 bases and 2 bases respectively, with 13 bases between them. The CDR3 DNA is TGTGCCAGCAGCCTGTACACATCACAAGAGACCCAGTACTTC. As protein: CASSLYTSQETQYF.

The gene calls are TRBV11-2 and TRBJ1-2; TRBD1 might be the D (6 bases). V shed 1 base and J shed 3 bases, with 15 bases lying between them. Germline CDR1 reads SGHAT; CDR2 reads FQNNGV. The CDR3 consists of 16 residues. CDR3 residues: CASSLGVRGSDYGYTF. CDR3 DNA sequence: TGTGCCAGCAGCTTAGGAGTTAGGGGGAGTGACTATGGCTACACCTTC.

This clonotype came up many times. The chain is built from TRBV28 and TRBJ1-2; TRBD1 is a possible D gene (6 bases). Germline assignment: CDR1 MDHEN and CDR2 SYDVKM. V lost 5 bases and J 5 bases, leaving 18 bases between the germline ends. The length of the CDR3 is 15 residues. CDR3 bases: TGTGCCAGCAGTCCCTCTTCGGGGGGCGCGTATGGCTACACCTTC. Its translation is CASSPSSGGAYGYTF.

This clonotype was detected a few times. The chain uses TRBV5-5 and TRBJ1-2; D remains ambiguous. The CDR3 totals 13 residues. V was trimmed by 4 bases and J by 3 bases, leaving 10 bases between them. Germline assignment: CDR1 SGHKS and CDR2 YYEKEE (reference sequence). The CDR3 loop reads CASSPGSDYGYTF. The DNA of the CDR3 is TGTGCCAGCAGCCCTGGGTCGGACTATGGCTACACCTTC.

The sample holds a few counts of this clonotype. CDR3 coding DNA: TGTGCCAGCAGCCGGGGGGGGAGCCAGCCCCAGCATTTT. The encoded protein is CASSRGGSQPQHF. The chain employs TRBV7-2 and TRBJ1-5; D perhaps matches TRBD1 (5 bases). CDR3 length equals 13 residues. V dropped 5 bases and J dropped 7 bases, with 12 bases sitting between them. Germline CDR1 and CDR2: SGHTA and FQGNSA.

This clonotype appeared many times. The genes are TRBV29-1 and TRBJ2-1; 10 positions agree with TRBD2. The CDR3 loop spans 17 amino acids. CDR1 is SQVTM and CDR2 is ANQGSEA in the germline V gene. V shed 7 bases and J 4 bases; nucleotides not matched to a gene: 16. CDR3 DNA sequence: TGCAGCGGTGGGTCGGCTAGCGGGAGACGGAAGTACAATGAGCAGTTCTTC. Residues: CSGGSASGRRKYNEQFF.

CDR3 DNA: TGTGCCAGCAGCCAAGTACCCGTGAACACCGGGGAGCTGTTTTTT. This sequence encodes CASSQVPVNTGELFF. The chain links TRBV3-1 to TRBJ2-2; D gene ambiguous. The CDR3 has 15 amino acids. Germline CDR1 and CDR2: LGHDT and YNNKEL (reference sequence). Trimming left V 1 base short and J 1 base short, with 7 bases between. Based on the CDR3 plus reference TRBV3-1 and TRBJ2-2, the full variable domain is DTAVSQTPKYLVTQMGNDKSIKCEQNLGHDTMYWYKQDSKKFLKIMFSYNNKELIINETVPNRFSPKSPDKAHLNLHINSLELGDSAVYFCASSQVPVNTGELFFGEGSRLTVL.

Notes on this clonotype: A much more abundant neighbour one base away suggests this may be a read error. The V gene is TRBV5-5, the J gene TRBJ2-7; TRBD2 aligns across 8 bases. This CDR3 region has 14 residues. Germline CDR1 reads SGHKS; CDR2 reads YYEKEE (reference sequence). DNA of the CDR3: TGCGCCAGCAGTGTTACACTAGCGGAAACCGAGCAGTACTTC. Its protein is CASSVTLAETEQYF.

Ten or more counts support this clonotype. J is TRBJ1-1 and V is TRBV5-5; D is unclear. Trimming took 1 base from V and 0 from J, leaving 7 bases between them. There are 14 residues in the CDR3. The germline V gene encodes CDR1 SGHKS and CDR2 YYEKEE (reference sequence). CDR3 nucleotide sequence: TGTGCCAGCAGCTTGTGGCAAATGAACACTGAAGCTTTCTTT. This encodes CASSLWQMNTEAFF.

This clonotype was seen at least ten times. The chain employs TRBV7-2 and TRBJ2-1; D is possibly TRBD2 (6 bases). V was pared by 0 bases and J by 5 bases, with 11 bases between. Germline V gene sequence: CDR1 SGHTA, CDR2 FQGNSA. The CDR3 loop spans 15 amino acids. This CDR3 is CASSLAGGGNNEQFF. In nucleotides, the CDR3 is TGTGCCAGCAGCTTAGCGGGAGGCGGCAACAATGAGCAGTTCTTC.

The genes are TRBV28 and TRBJ2-6; no reliable D call. V lost 6 bases and J 2 bases, leaving 8 bases between the germline ends. The germline V gene has CDR1 MDHEN and CDR2 SYDVKM. This CDR3 spans 14 amino acids. The CDR3: CASSSGAGANVLTF. In nucleotides, the CDR3 is TGTGCCAGCAGCTCAGGAGCTGGGGCCAACGTCCTGACTTTC.

This clonotype was counted a few times. J is TRBJ2-2 and V is TRBV6-1, with 14 bases lining up with TRBD2. Germline assignment: CDR1 MNHNS and CDR2 SASEGT. The CDR3 consists of 16 residues. Unmatched junction bases numbered 5, after V lost 6 bases and J lost 5 bases. In DNA form, the CDR3 reads TGTGCCAGCAGCTATAGGACTAGCGGGAGGACCGGGGAGCTGTTTTTT. It translates to CASSYRTSGRTGELFF.

This clonotype was seen ten or more times. The CDR3 loop is CASNRGADTQYF. The DNA for the CDR3 is TGTGCCAGCAACCGGGGGGCAGATACGCAGTATTTT. The rearrangement uses TRBV12-3 or TRBV12-4 and TRBJ2-3; 7 bases fit TRBD2. V lost 7 bases, J lost 4 bases, and 2 bases stayed unmatched. This CDR3 is 12 amino acids long.

This clonotype was detected many times. The chain recombines TRBV7-8 with TRBJ2-1; 8 bases map to TRBD2. Per the germline V gene, CDR1 is SGHVS and CDR2 is FQNEAQ. The CDR3 consists of 16 residues. Unmatched junction bases numbered 10, after V lost 2 bases and J lost 7 bases. This CDR3 is CASSLLAGPTGNEQFF. CDR3 nucleotide sequence: TGTGCCAGCAGCTTACTAGCGGGCCCTACTGGAAATGAGCAGTTCTTC.

The V gene is TRBV6-2 or TRBV6-3, the J gene TRBJ2-6; 8 bases map to TRBD1. The germline V gene has CDR1 MNHEY and CDR2 SVGEGT. With 2 bases clipped from V and 2 bases from J, the junction kept 2 bases outside the gene matches. This CDR3 is built from 16 residues. CDR3 DNA sequence: TGTGCCAGCAGTTACAGGACAGGGACTGGGGCCAACGTCCTGACTTTC. It translates to CASSYRTGTGANVLTF.

V is TRBV4-1 and J is TRBJ2-7, with TRBD2 identical over 10 bases. CDR1 and CDR2 (germline): MGHRA, YSYEKL. This CDR3 comprises 15 residues. The junction had 7 bases not matched to a gene; V was cut back by 6 bases and J by 2 bases. The CDR3 region is CASSPLAGPAYEQYF. The CDR3 bases are TGCGCCAGCAGTCCACTAGCGGGACCAGCCTACGAGCAGTACTTC.

This clonotype was detected many times. The chain carries TRBV6-1 and TRBJ1-4, with no clear D. This CDR3 has 13 amino acids. Germline values: CDR1 MNHNS, CDR2 SASEGT. The V end lost 6 bases, the J end lost 5 bases, and 10 bases lay between the germline ends. The CDR3 DNA follows: TGTGCCAGCAGCCCCTCCGGCAATGAAAAACTGTTTTTT. Translating gives CASSPSGNEKLFF.

This clonotype was observed a handful of times. A much larger clonotype is one base distant, so this may be a read error. The chain links TRBV28 to TRBJ2-7, with D unclear. The CDR3 runs 12 residues. V lost 2 bases and J lost 7, with 9 bases in between. Germline-derived CDR1 and CDR2 are MDHEN and SYDVKM. CDR3 in amino acids: CASSLGRTEQYF. Written as DNA, the CDR3 is TGTGCCAGCAGTTTAGGCAGAACTGAGCAGTACTTC.

The J gene is TRBJ2-7, the V gene TRBV28, with 14 bases fitting TRBD2. J was trimmed by 2 bases and V by 6 bases; bases with no gene match: 3. Germline assignment: CDR1 MDHEN and CDR2 SYDVKM. The CDR3 loop spans 15 amino acids. CDR3 region: CASRGTSGSTYEQYF. CDR3 DNA sequence: TGTGCCAGCAGGGGGACTAGCGGGAGCACCTACGAGCAGTACTTC.

This clonotype appeared a few times. The chain combines TRBV19 with TRBJ2-7; 12 nucleotides agree with TRBD1. CDR1 LNHDA and CDR2 SQIVND come from the germline V gene (reference sequence). With V trimmed by 5 bases and J by 7 bases, 9 bases remained unmatched. The CDR3 runs to 15 residues. The CDR3 DNA follows: TGTGCCAGTAGTCTCGGGACAGGGGGCTTGAAAGAGCAGTACTTC. Translated: CASSLGTGGLKEQYF. Full variable domain (remainder filled in from reference TRBV19 and TRBJ2-7): DGGITQSPKYLFRKEGQNVTLSCEQNLNHDAMYWYRQDPGQGLRLIYYSQIVNDFQKGDIAEGYSVSREKKESFPLTVTSAQKNPTAFYLCASSLGTGGLKEQYFGPGTRLTVT.

This clonotype was detected ten times or more. The rearrangement links TRBV27 to TRBJ2-7; TRBD1 matches at 9 bases. Germline V gives CDR1 MNHEY, CDR2 SMNVEV (reference sequence). The V gene end was trimmed by 5 bases and the J gene end by 5 bases; junction bases not matched to a gene: 13. The CDR3 is made up of 16 amino acids. The CDR3 region is CASSPIMTTGGHEQYF. DNA for the CDR3: TGTGCCAGCAGTCCTATAATGACGACAGGGGGGCACGAGCAGTACTTC.

This clonotype appeared a few times. The CDR3 nucleotides read TGTGCCAGCCGGGGGACAGGGGACACCGGGGAGCTGTTTTTT. It specifies CASRGTGDTGELFF. The chain combines TRBV9 with TRBJ2-2; the match to TRBD1 covers 10 bases. CDR3 length: 14 amino acids. Losses at the gene ends were 7 bases for V and 3 bases for J; bases not matched to a gene: 3. The germline gives CDR1 SGDLS, CDR2 YYNGEE.

This clonotype turned up a few times. The V gene is TRBV12-3 or TRBV12-4, the J gene TRBJ2-3; D may be TRBD1 (6 bases). The V end lost 3 bases, the J end lost 7 bases, and 11 bases lay between the germline ends. CDR3 size: 13 residues. The CDR3 DNA reads TGTGCCAGCAGTTTGCTAGGACAGAATACGCAGTATTTT. Translating gives CASSLLGQNTQYF.

The CDR3 coding sequence is TGCAGTGCTAGCTGGAGCGGGAGAACCCCCTACGAGCAGTACTTC. This translates into CSASWSGRTPYEQYF. The chain combines TRBV20-1 with TRBJ2-7, with 8 bases identical to TRBD2. The junction had 9 bases not matched to a gene; V was cut back by 3 bases and J by 2 bases. Per the germline V gene, CDR1 is DFQATT and CDR2 is SNEGSKA (reference sequence). This CDR3 is built from 15 residues.